This passage covers 25 T cell receptor beta chains from one sample sequenced in a study of CD8+ T cells in alopecia areata. Sequencing relied on a cDNA template that was reverse transcribed from extracted RNA. This table comes from immunoSEQ multiplex PCR, and its TCRdb copy is limited to in-frame clones, with some not included. Observed in the sample are roughly 110,000 clones, none of them singletons. Input material: lesional skin. These receptors all come from a C3H/HeJ mouse with alopecia areata. MHC haplotype of the mouse line: H2-k.

On this clone itself: The gene names here belong to mouse. The read ends 4 residues early relative to the CDR3; the germline J gene fills the gap. This rearrangement joins TRBV19 to TRBJ1-4, with TRBD1 matching over 9 bases. After removal of 6 bases from V and 0 bases from J, the junction contained 6 bases not matched to a gene. The CDR3 loop spans 16 amino acids. Germline CDR1 reads FNHDT; CDR2 reads SITEND (reference sequence). The CDR3 region is CASTPGQGFSNERLFF. The part of the CDR3 DNA that was read is TGTGCCAGCACTCCGGGACAGGGATTTTCCAACGAA.

This clone was counted a few times. Each gene name is a mouse one. The read terminates 4 residues before the CDR3 end, so the remaining end is supplied by the germline J gene. The V call is TRBV13-3, the J call TRBJ2-5; 9 bases align to TRBD1. The CDR3 has 14 residues. Germline V gene sequence: CDR1 NNHDY, CDR2 SYVADS. Incomplete CDR3 DNA: TGTGCCAGCAGTGACAGGGACAGGGCAGAC. Encoded protein: CASSDRDRAD. The entire CDR3 protein reads CASSDRDRADTQYF.

Points on this clone: Gene names are mouse gene names. The read ends 4 residues before the CDR3 terminus; that terminus is restored from the germline J gene. The chain recombines TRBV19 with TRBJ2-4; 10 nucleotides line up with TRBD1. J was trimmed by 1 base and V by 4 bases; bases with no gene match: 9. The CDR3 contains 17 residues. Germline V gives CDR1 FNHDT, CDR2 SITEND (reference sequence). This chain's CDR3 is CASSLRTGGKGQNTLYF. CDR3 DNA, as far as it was read: TGTGCCAGCAGTCTCCGGACAGGGGGAAAGGGTCAAAAC.

As to this clone: Gene names are mouse gene names. The read ends 4 residues before the CDR3 terminus; that terminus is restored from the germline J gene. This chain uses TRBV17 with TRBJ2-7, with 9 bases fitting TRBD1. The CDR3 is 12 residues long. In germline, CDR1 is MNHDT, CDR2 YYDKIL. CDR3 loop: CASSDRGYEQYF. The part of the CDR3 DNA that was read is TGTGCTAGCAGTGACAGGGGGTAT.

Concerning this clone: Gene and germline names: mouse. The observed sequence ends 4 residues before the CDR3 terminus, with the missing tail filled in from the germline J gene. The chain uses TRBV13-3 and TRBJ2-1, with TRBD2 matching 10 bases. Trimming at V came to 5 bases and at J to 4 bases, leaving 6 bases not matched to a gene. Germline assignment: CDR1 NNHDY and CDR2 SYVADS. The CDR3 runs 15 residues. The CDR3 DNA, read in part, is TGTGCCAGCAGCCATGGGACTGGGGAGTATGCT. It yields the protein CASSHGTGEYA. The complete CDR3 sequence is CASSHGTGEYAEQFF.

Note on this clone: Gene names are the mouse ones. The sequenced fragment ends 4 residues before the CDR3 boundary, so the rest is inferred from the germline J gene. The chain has TRBV13-2 and TRBJ2-7, with 10 bases lining up with TRBD2. Trimming took 0 bases from V and 0 from J; bases not matched to a gene: 3. The CDR3 runs to 16 residues. CDR1 and CDR2 from the germline V gene are NNHNN and SYGAGS (reference sequence). Partial CDR3 DNA: TGTGCCAGCGGTGATGGGGACTGGGGCAGCTCCTAT. Translation: CASGDGDWGSSY. The complete CDR3 reads CASGDGDWGSSYEQYF.

This clone was counted a few times. Here the gene names and germline are mouse. The read falls 4 residues short of the CDR3 end, and the missing part is taken from the germline J gene. The V gene is TRBV13-3, the J gene TRBJ2-3; 11 bases are shared with TRBD2. This CDR3 contains 18 residues. Germline CDR1 is NNHDY and CDR2 is SYVADS. The J segment lost 0 bases and the V segment lost 5 bases, leaving 11 bases of the junction unmatched. The CDR3 is CASRPRTGGSSSAETLYF. The part of the CDR3 DNA that was read is TGTGCCAGCAGGCCTAGGACTGGGGGGTCCTCTAGTGCAGAA.

As concerns this clone: Gene names denote mouse genes. The read terminates 4 residues before the CDR3 end, so the remaining end is supplied by the germline J gene. The J gene is TRBJ1-4, the V gene TRBV5, with 10 bases matching TRBD1. V was clipped by 0 bases and J by 4 bases; unmatched bases: 2. Germline V gives CDR1 LGHNA, CDR2 YNLKQL (reference sequence). This CDR3 has 16 amino acids. This CDR3 reads CASSQEGDRGNERLFF. The covered CDR3 bases are TGTGCCAGCAGCCAAGAAGGGGACAGGGGCAACGAA.

This clone has ten or more counts. The protein TCRdb lists differs from the translation of the DNA at residue 13; the protein given here is translated from the DNA itself. Genes here carry mouse names. The read ends 3 residues before the CDR3 terminus; that terminus is restored from the germline J gene. The chain carries TRBV13-3 and TRBJ1-6, with 9 positions matching TRBD1. TRBJ1-6 is marked as an open reading frame, function uncertain. V dropped 3 bases and J dropped 5; count of bases not matched to a gene: 6. Germline V gene sequence: CDR1 NNHDY, CDR2 SYVADS. CDR3 length: 16 amino acids. CDR3 bases read: TGTGCCAGCAGTGCCGGGACAGGGAGAAATAATTCGCCC. It encodes CASSAGTGRNNSP. The entire CDR3 reads CASSAGTGRNNSPLYF.

In regard to this clone: Genes and germline are mouse. The CDR3 end falls 4 residues outside the read, so it is completed with the germline J gene. The chain uses TRBV13-3 and TRBJ2-4, with a weak D call TRBD1 (6 bases). Trimming cost V 8 bases and J 0 bases, with 7 bases left between them. This CDR3 comprises 12 residues. The V gene's germline CDR1 is NNHDY and CDR2 SYVADS. CDR3 bases read: TGTGCCAGTGGACAGAGTCAAAAC. Translation: CASGQSQN. The CDR3 in full is CASGQSQNTLYF.

This clone was seen a few times. Gene names are the mouse ones. The CDR3 goes on 4 residues after the read ends, and that part is filled in from the germline J gene. The chain carries TRBV13-3 and TRBJ2-7; D is unresolved. This CDR3 has 14 amino acids. Germline lookup yields CDR1 NNHDY and CDR2 SYVADS. The covered CDR3 bases are TGTGCCAGCAGTGATGAGCCCACAGAATAT. Translated: CASSDEPTEY. The full CDR3 reads CASSDEPTEYEQYF.

This clone was seen ten or more times. Germline and genes here are mouse. The read stops 4 residues short of the end of the CDR3; the missing end is completed from the germline J gene. This chain links TRBV13-3 with TRBJ2-1; 9 nucleotides match TRBD1. There are 14 residues in the CDR3. The V gene end was trimmed by 5 bases and the J gene end by 4 bases; junction bases not matched to a gene: 4. Looked up from germline, CDR1 is NNHDY and CDR2 is SYVADS. CDR3 bases read: TGTGCCAGCAGGACAGGGGGAAATTATGCT. It yields the protein CASRTGGNYA. In full, the CDR3 is CASRTGGNYAEQFF.

This clone was counted between two and nine times. Gene names denote mouse genes. The read ends 4 residues shy of where the CDR3 ends; the end is completed using the germline J gene. The V gene is TRBV1, the J gene TRBJ2-5; 8 bases line up with TRBD1. This CDR3 spans 16 amino acids. Germline-derived CDR1 and CDR2 are NSQYPW and LRSPGD (reference sequence). V gave up 1 base and J gave up 1 base; unmatched junction bases: 4. CDR3 DNA (partial): TGCACCTGCAGTGCAGTACGCAGGGGGCACCAAGAC. This translates into CTCSAVRRGHQD. The CDR3 in full is CTCSAVRRGHQDTQYF.

This clone has only a few counts. Gene names denote mouse genes. The missing CDR3 end, 4 residues past where the read stops, is filled in from the germline J gene. The chain joins TRBV1 to TRBJ2-1; TRBD1 matches 8 bases. The ends lost 0 bases at V and 2 bases at J; junction bases unmatched: 3. Germline V gene lookup returns CDR1 NSQYPW and CDR2 LRSPGD (reference sequence). The CDR3 contains 16 residues. CDR3 DNA, as far as it was read: TGCACCTGCAGTGCAGATCAGGGGGCGGACTATGCT. Protein: CTCSADQGADYA. The whole CDR3 protein reads CTCSADQGADYAEQFF.

This clone was counted only a few times. All gene names here are mouse names. The DNA ends 4 residues before the CDR3 does, and the rest of the CDR3 is filled in from the germline J gene. The chain is built from TRBV13-3 and TRBJ2-5; D perhaps matches TRBD1 (6 bases). CDR3 size: 13 residues. Looked up from germline, CDR1 is NNHDY and CDR2 is SYVADS. The part of the CDR3 DNA that was read is TGTGCCAGCAGTGACAGGGGCTGGGAC. It yields the protein CASSDRGWD. The full CDR3 sequence reads CASSDRGWDTQYF.

This clone was detected a few times. All gene names here are mouse names. The read finishes 4 residues shy of the CDR3 end, and the germline J gene is used to complete it. The gene calls are TRBV19 and TRBJ2-4, with D tentatively TRBD2 (7 bases). The CDR3 is made up of 13 amino acids. The germline V gene has CDR1 FNHDT and CDR2 SITEND (reference sequence). Incomplete CDR3 DNA: TGTGCCAGCAGTATAGGGGGGGCGAAC. It specifies CASSIGGAN. The whole CDR3 sequence reads CASSIGGANTLYF.

Worth noting for this clone: Germline and genes: mouse. Coverage ceases 4 residues before the CDR3 finishes, and the germline J gene fills in the end. V and J are TRBV13-3 and TRBJ2-5, with 9 nucleotides matching TRBD1. Germline V lookup: CDR1 NNHDY, CDR2 SYVADS. The CDR3 extends over 15 amino acids. V was pared by 3 bases and J by 1 base, with 3 bases of the junction left unmatched. The sequenced part of the CDR3 DNA is TGTGCCAGCAGTGGGGGACAGGGTTACCAAGAC. Translating gives CASSGGQGYQD. The whole CDR3 region reads CASSGGQGYQDTQYF.

This clone was counted a few times. Translating the DNA gives a protein that differs from the TCRdb entry at residue 9; the protein shown here is that DNA translation. The gene names given are mouse names. The read gets to within 3 residues of the CDR3 end, and the germline J gene fills in the rest. This sequence joins TRBV13-2 and TRBJ1-6; 7 bases line up with TRBD1. TRBJ1-6 is an ORF, with its function uncertain. CDR1 is NNHNN and CDR2 is SYGAGS in the germline V gene (reference sequence). CDR3 size: 12 residues. V shed 5 bases, J shed 8 bases, and the junction held 1 base outside the gene matches. The sequenced part of the CDR3 DNA is TGTGCCAGCGGACAGGGGTATTCGCCC. Protein: CASGQGYSP. The complete CDR3 protein is CASGQGYSPLYF.

As for this clone: There is a difference at residue 12 between the TCRdb protein and the DNA translation, so the protein given here was translated from the DNA. Gene and germline names: mouse. Within the sample, other DNA sequences also encode this same CDR3. The CDR3 is CASSRDRGYGNTLYF. CDR3 DNA (partial): TGTGCCAGCAGTAGGGACAGGGGGTATGGAAATACG. The rearrangement links TRBV19 to TRBJ1-3; the match to TRBD1 covers 11 bases. From the germline J gene comes the end of the CDR3, since the read stops 3 residues before it. This CDR3 is built from 15 residues. Trimming took 3 bases from V and 3 from J; bases not matched to a gene: 2. Germline loops: CDR1 FNHDT, CDR2 SITEND (reference sequence).

This clone has more than one count but fewer than ten. These gene names are mouse names. The sequenced fragment ends 4 residues before the CDR3 boundary, so the rest is inferred from the germline J gene. The V and J genes are TRBV13-3 and TRBJ1-4, with 11 bases lining up with TRBD1. This CDR3 is 15 amino acids long. Germline values: CDR1 NNHDY, CDR2 SYVADS. CDR3 in amino acids: CASSGRTGGRERLFF. The covered CDR3 bases are TGTGCCAGCAGTGGCCGGACAGGGGGCCGCGAA. Looking up the rest from reference TRBV13-3 and TRBJ1-4 gives the full variable domain: EAAVTQSPRSKVAVTGGKVTLSCHQTNNHDYMYWYRQDTGHGLRLIHYSYVADSTEKGDIPDGYKASRPSQENFSLILELASLSQTAVYFCASSGRTGGRERLFFGHGTKLSVL.

This clone has just a few counts. The genes are named according to mouse. The read terminates 4 residues before the CDR3 end, so the remaining end is supplied by the germline J gene. V and J are TRBV19 and TRBJ2-1, with 8 bases fitting TRBD2. Looked up from germline, CDR1 is FNHDT and CDR2 is SITEND (reference sequence). This CDR3 region has 14 residues. With V trimmed by 2 bases and J by 6 bases, 4 bases remained unmatched. CDR3 bases read: TGTGCCAGCAGTATTAGGGGGGGGCGTGCT. Its translation is CASSIRGGRA. The full CDR3 protein is CASSIRGGRAEQFF.

Only a few counts were recorded for this clone. The genes are named according to mouse. The same CDR3 also results from other DNA sequences found in this sample. The DNA read from the CDR3 is TGTGCCAGCAGTGATCGGCTGGGGAGTCAAAAC. This encodes CASSDRLGSQN. The whole CDR3 is CASSDRLGSQNTLYF. The chain combines TRBV13-3 with TRBJ2-4; possible D gene TRBD2, 6 bases. The observed sequence ends 4 residues before the CDR3 terminus, with the missing tail filled in from the germline J gene. This CDR3 has 15 amino acids. Trimming left V 1 base short and J 0 bases short, with 9 bases between. Looked up from germline, CDR1 is NNHDY and CDR2 is SYVADS.

This clone has a handful of counts. The genes and germline here are from mouse. The read is 4 residues too short to cover the CDR3 end, so that end is filled in from the germline J gene. The V and J genes are TRBV13-3 and TRBJ2-3, with 9 positions matching TRBD2. The V gene end was trimmed by 1 base and the J gene end by 2 bases; junction bases not matched to a gene: 5. The CDR3 is made up of 16 amino acids. CDR1 is NNHDY, CDR2 SYVADS, per germline. The CDR3 DNA, read in part, is TGTGCCAGCAGTGATTGGGGGGGCGCGTTTGCAGAA. This codes for CASSDWGGAFAE. The full CDR3 is CASSDWGGAFAETLYF.

This clone showed up many times. Gene names refer to mouse genes. The read ends 4 residues before the CDR3 terminus; that terminus is restored from the germline J gene. This chain connects TRBV13-3 to TRBJ2-7; D might be TRBD1 (6 bases). CDR1 NNHDY and CDR2 SYVADS come from the germline V gene. The CDR3 extends over 13 amino acids. The V and J ends lost 7 bases and 0 bases respectively, with 11 bases between them. Incomplete CDR3 DNA: TGTGCCAGCTCAGGGGCGCTCTCCTAT. Protein sequence: CASSGALSY. In full, the CDR3 reads CASSGALSYEQYF.

This clone has more than one count but fewer than ten. The germline and genes are mouse ones. The sequenced fragment ends 4 residues before the CDR3 boundary, so the rest is inferred from the germline J gene. The rearrangement joins TRBV13-1 to TRBJ2-3; a possible D gene is TRBD1 (6 bases). Trimming shortened V by 0 bases and J by 0 bases, and 8 bases separated the two germline ends. CDR3 length: 15 amino acids. Looked up from germline, CDR1 is NSHNY and CDR2 is SYGAGN. The covered CDR3 bases are TGTGCCAGCAGTGATGCAGACAGGAGTGCAGAA. Translation: CASSDADRSAE. The CDR3, in full, reads CASSDADRSAETLYF.